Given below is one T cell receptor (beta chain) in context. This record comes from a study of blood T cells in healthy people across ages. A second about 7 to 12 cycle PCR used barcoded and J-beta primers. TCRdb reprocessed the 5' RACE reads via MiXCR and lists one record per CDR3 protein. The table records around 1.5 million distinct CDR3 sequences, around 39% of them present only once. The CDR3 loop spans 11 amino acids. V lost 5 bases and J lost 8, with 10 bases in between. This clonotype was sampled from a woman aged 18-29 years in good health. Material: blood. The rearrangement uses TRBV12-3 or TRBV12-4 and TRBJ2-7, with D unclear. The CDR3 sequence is CASSRLEKQYF. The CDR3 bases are TGTGCCAGCAGTCGATTGGAAAAGCAGTACTTC.